This TCR beta chain originates from a study of blood T cell repertoires in COVID-19. The wider study: Whether acute or convalescent, the COVID-19 samples came from the United States, Italy and Spain. T cells, B-cell-depleted T cells, or PBMCs provided the cDNA or gDNA that served as material.

Germline loops: CDR1 MNHEY, CDR2 SMNVEV (reference sequence). The CDR3 is made up of 14 amino acids. The V end lost 3 bases, the J end lost 2 bases, and 11 bases lay between the germline ends. Per the authors' pipeline: How many nucleated cells were present was estimated from reference gene primer amplification. Clones were sequenced by immunoSEQ multiplex PCR, and TCRdb holds only the in-frame ones, with some missing. V and J calls and clone size come straight from that table; D and trimming were deduced from the DNA. The sample lists some 200,000 clones, about 91% occurring once. V usage is TRBV27 and J usage is TRBJ2-7; D is perhaps TRBD1 (6 bases). What was sequenced was peripheral blood. The source is a woman aged 40 to 50 with acute or convalescent COVID-19. The CDR3 DNA reads as TGTGCCAGCAGTTTTGGCAGGGGAACCTACGAGCAGTACGTC. It translates to CASSFGRGTYEQYV.